The clone carrying this T cell receptor (beta chain) was counted ten times or more. The antigen is unknown. The data originate from a study of T cells in Graves' hyperthyroidism and ophthalmopathy. Study-wide background: Prior to any treatment, at the point of initial diagnosis, peripheral blood was collected.

TCR beta CDR3 sequences were amplified from RNA transcripts. HTBI primers were the set used in a first-round RT-PCR of the TCR CDR3. TCRdb reprocessed the multiplex PCR reads with MiXCR, giving one entry per CDR3 protein. The sample yields around 690,000 distinct CDR3 sequences, approximately 15% seen once. CDR1 is SNHLY, CDR2 FYNNEI, per germline. The CDR3 totals 13 residues. V dropped 8 bases and J dropped 5 bases, with 15 bases sitting between them. The study's findings and limits: Blood held most thyroid clonotypes expanded above 0.001 frequency. A model of 13 V-J features distinguished ophthalmopathy from stable hyperthyroidism. Ophthalmopathy, which appeared later, was predicted by the model a median approximately 6.7 months before onset.

This chain joins TRBV2 and TRBJ2-5; D is unclear. This TCR was sampled from a man aged 50 to 59 with Graves' hyperthyroidism. The source material was blood. Written as DNA, the CDR3 is TGTGCCAGCGCTATAGGTCCGGAGGAGACCCAGTACTTC. Encoded protein: CASAIGPEETQYF. The full variable domain, completed using reference TRBV2 and TRBJ2-5, is EPEVTQTPSHQVTQMGQEVILRCVPISNHLYFYWYRQILGQKVEFLVSFYNNEISEKSEIFDDQFSVERPDGSNFTLKIRSTKLEDSAMYFCASAIGPEETQYFGPGTRLLVL.